Following are 2 T cell receptor beta chains from one sample sequenced in a study of T cells expressing NK-cell markers. From the 5' RACE reads, TCRdb lists one entry per CDR3 protein and no DNA. The specimen's table records roughly 180,000 distinct CDR3 sequences. The specimen sequenced was blood T cells: a sorted CD56 or NKG2C T cell subset, CD4+ or CD8+ T cells, or bulk PBMC T cells (not recorded which). These receptors were obtained from a man aged 18 to 69 in good health.

The chain combines TRBV7-6 with TRBJ2-1; TCRdb's D call of TRBD2 is untestable without DNA. CDR1 and CDR2 (germline): SGHVS, FNYEAQ. The CDR3 totals 15 residues. The CDR3 protein is CASSFGLAAHNEQFF.

The chain links TRBV10-3 to TRBJ1-4. This CDR3 is built from 15 residues. Germline CDR1 reads ENHRY; CDR2 reads SYGVKD. CDR3 in amino acids: CAISESGRANEKLFF.